The entry below describes one TCR beta chain. As yet, its antigen is unknown. Every TCR beta cDNA library bore unique molecular identifiers. A single record per CDR3 protein comes from TCRdb applying MiXCR to the PCR reads. This table has approximately 770,000 distinct CDR3 sequences, roughly 46% appearing once. This specimen belongs to a study of post-analysis software for immune sequencing data. Study-level background: Secondary progressive, relapsing-remitting and progressive-relapsing multiple sclerosis were among the included disease courses.

Losses at the gene ends were 6 bases for V and 6 bases for J; bases not matched to a gene: 9. Germline assignment: CDR1 SEHNR and CDR2 FQNEAQ (reference sequence). There are 14 residues in the CDR3. Findings and limits, study-wide: Same-batch preparations were strongly co-clustered by F measure. The five TRBV segments detected at higher frequency in patients than in controls included TRBV5-6, TRBV5-1 and TRBV20-1.

This TCR was recovered from a girl aged 10-17 years with multiple sclerosis. Material: blood. The chain carries TRBV7-9 and TRBJ1-2, with 8 positions matching TRBD1. Here the CDR3 reads CASSSTGGRDGYTF. For the CDR3, the DNA is TGTGCCAGCAGTTCTACAGGGGGAAGGGATGGCTACACCTTC.